What follows are 5 T cell receptor beta chains derived from one specimen sequenced in a study of blood T cell repertoires in COVID-19. Clones were read by immunoSEQ multiplex PCR, and TCRdb kept only the in-frame ones, dropping some. The table lists 95,000 to 150,000 clones, more than 75% of them singletons, with 3% to 5% in the top ten. Material: peripheral blood. These TCRs come from a man in his 60s with acute or convalescent COVID-19.

This chain uses TRBV7-2 with TRBJ1-2; tentative D call: TRBD1 (6 bases). The length of the CDR3 is 17 residues. V was cut by 0 bases and J by 7 bases, with 21 bases left in between. Germline V gene data show CDR1 as SGHTA and CDR2 as FQGNSA. This chain's CDR3 is CASSLALTTGQRGGYTF. The CDR3 DNA sequence: TGTGCCAGCAGCTTAGCGCTCACGACAGGTCAAAGAGGTGGCTACACCTTC.

The chain uses TRBV6-2 or TRBV6-3 and TRBJ2-7, with 7 positions matching TRBD1. The V gene end was trimmed by 4 bases and the J gene end by 6 bases; junction bases not matched to a gene: 9. From germline, CDR1 is MNHEY and CDR2 SVGEGT. CDR3 size: 14 residues. The CDR3 here is CASSSETGWSEQYF. CDR3 nucleotide sequence: TGTGCCAGCAGTTCCGAGACAGGGTGGAGCGAGCAGTACTTC.

The chain joins TRBV6-2 or TRBV6-3 to TRBJ2-5, with TRBD2 matching over 11 bases. This CDR3 spans 16 amino acids. V trimming: 2 bases; J trimming: 7 bases; junction bases outside the gene matches: 9. Per germline, CDR1 MNHEY and CDR2 SVGEGT. The CDR3 DNA follows: TGTGCCAGCAGTTACACAACCGGGACTAGCGGACCGACCCAGTACTTC. It yields the protein CASSYTTGTSGPTQYF.

The V and J genes are TRBV4-3 and TRBJ2-3; TRBD1 agrees at 8 bases. Germline loops: CDR1 LGHNA, CDR2 YSLEER. Unmatched junction bases numbered 8, after V lost 5 bases and J lost 4 bases. The CDR3 extends over 15 amino acids. Here the CDR3 DNA reads TGCGCCAGCAGCTCCCAGGACAGGGTGGCAGATACGCAGTATTTT. It codes for CASSSQDRVADTQYF.

The chain uses TRBV7-6 and TRBJ1-5; 7 positions match TRBD1. The CDR3 has 14 amino acids. CDR1 and CDR2 from the germline V gene are SGHVS and FNYEAQ. V shed 4 bases and J 5 bases; nucleotides not matched to a gene: 5. The DNA of the CDR3 is TGTGCCAGCAGCTCAGGGGGTTTCCATCAGCCCCAGCATTTT. Protein product: CASSSGGFHQPQHF.